Listed below are T cell receptor beta chains from one sample, sequenced in a study of Tregs in tolerant kidney transplant recipients. Sequencing was performed with immunoSEQ multiplex PCR; in TCRdb, only in-frame clones are kept and a portion is missing. The sample has around 50,000 clones, about four fifths seen once. Sequenced: CD4+ T cells from blood. These TCRs come from a human donor in good health. The conserved cysteine and the conserved F or W are not part of the CDR3 here.

cdr3_length	v_call	j_call	cdr3_aa
13	TRBV4-1	TRBJ1-5	ASSQAGQGNQPQH
13	TRBV27	TRBJ2-3	ASSLSRRYTDTQY
8	TRBV20-1	TRBJ2-1	SARRNEQF
13	TRBV2	TRBJ2-5	ASSEEGAGAPAQY
12	TRBV5-1	TRBJ1-4	ASRLGTGNEKLF
13	TRBV7-8	TRBJ2-1	ASSSLAGPYNEQF
14	TRBV9	TRBJ2-3	ASSVVAGGLADTQY
13	TRBV7-3	TRBJ2-7	ASSLRGTGSGEQY
14	TRBV27	TRBJ1-1	ASSLREIGYGTEAF
18	TRBV7-8	TRBJ2-7	ASSHDTGGFAPPTPYEQY
14	TRBV5-1	TRBJ1-1	ASSLTGLLMNTEAF
10	TRBV29-1	TRBJ2-1	SAGQGAREQF
12	TRBV5-4	TRBJ1-2	ASSLGPGRGGYT
14	TRBV5-6	TRBJ2-4	ASSLGDKRLKNIQY
10	TRBV18	TRBJ2-3	ASSDSADTQY
17	TRBV11-2	TRBJ2-6	ASIPPFRVASSGANVLT
13	TRBV5-5	TRBJ2-7	ASSLGAGASYEQY
14	TRBV27	TRBJ2-1	ASSLETSWSLSEQF
12	TRBV9	TRBJ2-7	ASSVGEREHEQY
11	TRBV7-2	TRBJ2-3	ASRTGSTDTQY
14	TRBV5-4	TRBJ1-5	ASSLAGAGGNQPQH
12	TRBV4-3	TRBJ2-3	ASSRTSATDTQY
15	TRBV5-6	TRBJ2-2	ASRPQKQGSTAGELF
13	TRBV9	TRBJ2-3	ASSVGGGQEDTQY
12	TRBV29-1	TRBJ2-5	SVGSYRGEETQY
12	TRBV11-1	TRBJ1-3	ASSPWDSGNTIY
12	TRBV5-4	TRBJ1-1	ASSLPGSHTEAF
13	TRBV6-5	TRBJ1-2	ASSPVERQGYGYT
11	TRBV30	TRBJ1-5	AYSQGRDQPQH
16	TRBV30	TRBJ2-6	AWSSLRQGLSGANVLT
13	TRBV6-5	TRBJ2-7	ASRELAGGRYEQY
12	TRBV10-1	TRBJ2-7	ASRGRVKSYEQY